The clone carrying this T cell receptor beta chain was found a few times. The antigen remains unidentified. The source of the sample is a study of T cells in Graves' hyperthyroidism and ophthalmopathy. This CDR3 contains 15 residues. Trimming stripped 3 bases from V and 3 bases from J, with 12 bases between. Germline values: CDR1 LGHNA, CDR2 YNFKEQ. Findings of the study overall: The model forecast ophthalmopathy, anticipating it by a median approximately 6.2 months before onset. Researchers found most expanded thyroid clonotypes above 0.001 in blood as well.

RNA transcripts provided the source from which TCR beta CDR3 regions were amplified. The HTBI primer set drove a first-round RT-PCR of the TCR CDR3. From the multiplex PCR reads, TCRdb called clonotypes with MiXCR, one entry per CDR3 protein. The table includes 540,000 or so distinct CDR3 sequences, around a sixth detected once. Uncontrolled infection, other autoimmune disease, pregnancy or lactation excluded patients. Diagnoses were made from clinical symptoms, serum measures (thyroxine and TRAb), thyroid ultrasound and orbital computed tomography. The chain combines TRBV4-2 with TRBJ1-5, with unresolved D. This sequence was found in a young woman with Graves' hyperthyroidism. Sequencing was performed on blood. The CDR3: CASSQVSGPNQPQHF. DNA of the CDR3: TGTGCCAGCAGCCAGGTCAGTGGACCCAATCAGCCCCAGCATTTT.